This is a list of T cell receptor beta chains from one sample in a study of identical twins. In TCRdb, the 5' RACE reads were re-called with MiXCR into one record per CDR3 protein. The repertoire holds some 1,700,000 distinct CDR3 sequences, about 31% seen once, with approximately 0.29% in the top ten. The sequenced sample consisted of cord blood. The origin of the receptors is a newborn girl in good health. Each CDR3 is given with its conserved first and last residue.

cdr3_aa: CASSLAGNKDTQYF
j_call: TRBJ2-3
v_call: TRBV4-1

cdr3_aa: CACSEGTGIGYGYTF
j_call: TRBJ1-2
v_call: TRBV2

cdr3_aa: CASSSRLAEPQETQYF
j_call: TRBJ2-5
v_call: TRBV7-9

cdr3_aa: CASSLGGTGSYNSPLHF
j_call: TRBJ1-6
v_call: TRBV11-2

cdr3_aa: CASSPIFGRQFF
j_call: TRBJ2-1
v_call: TRBV27

cdr3_aa: CASSLGLAGGSNEQFF
j_call: TRBJ2-1
v_call: TRBV28

cdr3_aa: CASRNTNKFRQFF
j_call: TRBJ2-1
v_call: TRBV12-3/TRBV12-4

cdr3_aa: CASSQLTPGTSGEQYF
j_call: TRBJ2-7
v_call: TRBV14

cdr3_aa: CASSPGVTSGGNTIYF
j_call: TRBJ1-3
v_call: TRBV9

cdr3_aa: CAVLDKYNEQFF
j_call: TRBJ2-1
v_call: TRBV10-3

cdr3_aa: CASSLARGQNYNEQFF
j_call: TRBJ2-1
v_call: TRBV5-1

cdr3_aa: CASSLARGHTNTEAFF
j_call: TRBJ1-1
v_call: TRBV5-1

cdr3_aa: CASSLSGTDAQYF
j_call: TRBJ2-3
v_call: TRBV12-3/TRBV12-4

cdr3_aa: CSARDWQGNTGELFF
j_call: TRBJ2-2
v_call: TRBV20-1

cdr3_aa: CASSNLALSSYEQYF
j_call: TRBJ2-7
v_call: TRBV6-5

cdr3_aa: CSASVRLAGETQYF
j_call: TRBJ2-5
v_call: TRBV20-1

cdr3_aa: CASSYTGRTTEAFF
j_call: TRBJ1-1
v_call: TRBV6-5

cdr3_aa: CASSSTGGTTSEKLFF
j_call: TRBJ1-4
v_call: TRBV6-6

cdr3_aa: CASKSSGSSYEQFF
j_call: TRBJ2-1
v_call: TRBV27

cdr3_aa: CASSFSSGGYGNEQFF
j_call: TRBJ2-1
v_call: TRBV7-2

cdr3_aa: CASSSLIPTGGGYGYTF
j_call: TRBJ1-2
v_call: TRBV27

cdr3_aa: CASSQVPTGFGYTF
j_call: TRBJ1-2
v_call: TRBV4-1

cdr3_aa: CASSWTRQADTQYF
j_call: TRBJ2-3
v_call: TRBV5-1

cdr3_aa: CASSTGLAVEQFF
j_call: TRBJ2-1
v_call: TRBV6-6

cdr3_aa: CASSQGDNTGELFF
j_call: TRBJ2-2
v_call: TRBV3-1

cdr3_aa: CASTPDTDTQYF
j_call: TRBJ2-3
v_call: TRBV2

cdr3_aa: CASSRGEREVRDTQYF
j_call: TRBJ2-3
v_call: TRBV12-3/TRBV12-4

cdr3_aa: CSARDQRRPWDEQFF
j_call: TRBJ2-1
v_call: TRBV20-1

cdr3_aa: CATWDLGGNYGYTF
j_call: TRBJ1-2
v_call: TRBV19

cdr3_aa: CASSFMWTSSADTQYF
j_call: TRBJ2-3
v_call: TRBV12-3/TRBV12-4

cdr3_aa: CSARGLPRGQDGYTF
j_call: TRBJ1-2
v_call: TRBV20-1

cdr3_aa: CSALGEETQYF
j_call: TRBJ2-5
v_call: TRBV20-1

cdr3_aa: CASSPIQGAVEETQYF
j_call: TRBJ2-5
v_call: TRBV27

cdr3_aa: CASSLGLTYSYTF
j_call: TRBJ1-2
v_call: TRBV7-2

cdr3_aa: CASSLVSTFYETQYF
j_call: TRBJ2-5
v_call: TRBV7-2

cdr3_aa: CASTSLTDTQYF
j_call: TRBJ2-3
v_call: TRBV28

cdr3_aa: CAISESSSGRTDTQYF
j_call: TRBJ2-3
v_call: TRBV10-3

cdr3_aa: CSARTGTGGTEAFF
j_call: TRBJ1-1
v_call: TRBV20-1

cdr3_aa: CASSQDRREDGYTF
j_call: TRBJ1-2
v_call: TRBV14

cdr3_aa: CASSPQGPLVGSYNEQFF
j_call: TRBJ2-1
v_call: TRBV3-1

cdr3_aa: CASSYGNMGYTF
j_call: TRBJ1-2
v_call: TRBV6-2/TRBV6-3